The next 2 T cell receptor beta chains were all read from a single sample in a study of blood T cell repertoires in COVID-19 (dated by TCRdb to 2020 to 2021). The library was prepared using the immunoSEQ multiplex PCR assay. TCRdb mirrors the immuneACCESS table, restricted to in-frame sequences. Some clones are absent from its copies; in checked studies, under half trace to an unresolved V gene, and the reason for the others is unknown. In this sample the table shows around 130,000 clones, about 84% of which occur a single time. The ten most abundant clones make up roughly 3.9% of the sample. Sequencing was performed on peripheral blood. These receptors were taken from a man aged 55 to 70 with acute or convalescent COVID-19.

V usage is TRBV28 and J usage is TRBJ2-2, with D perhaps matching TRBD1 (6 bases). Per germline, CDR1 MDHEN and CDR2 SYDVKM. V lost 7 bases and J lost 5, with 17 bases in between. The CDR3 is 15 amino acids. CDR3 loop: CASNSRGRGTGELFF. The CDR3 DNA reads TGTGCCAGCAACTCGAGGGGCAGGGGAACCGGGGAGCTGTTTTTT. Full variable domain (outside the CDR3, taken from reference TRBV28 and TRBJ2-2): DVKVTQSSRYLVKRTGEKVFLECVQDMDHENMFWYRQDPGLGLRLIYFSYDVKMKEKGDIPEGYSVSREKKERFSLILESASTNQTSMYLCASNSRGRGTGELFFGEGSRLTVL.

This clone is a singleton in its sample. This chain connects TRBV24-1 to TRBJ1-5; 8 positions agree with TRBD1. The germline V gene encodes CDR1 KGHDR and CDR2 SFDVKD. After removal of 4 bases from V and 6 bases from J, the junction contained 10 bases not matched to a gene. The CDR3 spans 16 residues. DNA of the CDR3: TGTGCCACCAGTGACAGAACAGGGGGAAGCGGTCAGCCCCAGCATTTT. This sequence encodes CATSDRTGGSGQPQHF.